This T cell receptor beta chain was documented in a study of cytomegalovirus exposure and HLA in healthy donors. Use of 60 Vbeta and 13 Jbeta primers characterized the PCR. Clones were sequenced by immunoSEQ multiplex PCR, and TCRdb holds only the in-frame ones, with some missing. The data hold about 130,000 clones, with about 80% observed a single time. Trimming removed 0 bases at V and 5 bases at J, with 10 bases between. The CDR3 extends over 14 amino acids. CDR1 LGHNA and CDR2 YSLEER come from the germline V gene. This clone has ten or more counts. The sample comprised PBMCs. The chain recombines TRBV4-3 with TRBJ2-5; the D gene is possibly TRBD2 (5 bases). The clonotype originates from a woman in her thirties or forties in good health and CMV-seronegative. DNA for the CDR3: TGCGCCAGCAGCCAAGACGGGTCGGGGGAGACCCAGTACTTC. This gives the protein CASSQDGSGETQYF.